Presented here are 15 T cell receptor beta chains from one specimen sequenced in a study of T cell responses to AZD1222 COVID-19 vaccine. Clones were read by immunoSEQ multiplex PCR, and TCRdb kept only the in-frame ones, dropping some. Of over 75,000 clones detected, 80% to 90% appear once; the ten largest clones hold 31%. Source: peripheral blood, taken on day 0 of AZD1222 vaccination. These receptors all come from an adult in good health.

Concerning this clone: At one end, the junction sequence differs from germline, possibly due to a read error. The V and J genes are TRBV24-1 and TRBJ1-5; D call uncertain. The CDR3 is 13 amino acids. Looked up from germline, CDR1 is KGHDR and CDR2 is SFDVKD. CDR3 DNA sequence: TGTGCCACCAGTGACGATAGCGATCAGCCCCAGCATTTT. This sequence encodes CATSDDSDQPQHF.

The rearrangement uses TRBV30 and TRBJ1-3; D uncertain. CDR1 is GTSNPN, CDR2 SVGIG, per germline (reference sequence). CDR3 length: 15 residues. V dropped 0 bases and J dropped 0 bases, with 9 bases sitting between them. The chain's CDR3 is CAWSVSHLSGNTIYF. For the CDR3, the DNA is TGTGCCTGGAGTGTAAGCCACCTCTCTGGAAACACCATATATTTT.

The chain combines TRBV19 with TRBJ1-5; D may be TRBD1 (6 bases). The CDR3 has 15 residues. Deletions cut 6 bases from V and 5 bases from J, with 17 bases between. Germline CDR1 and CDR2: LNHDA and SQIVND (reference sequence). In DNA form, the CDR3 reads TGTGCCAGTAGGGCTGAACAGGGTGGGTATCAGCCCCAGCATTTT. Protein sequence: CASRAEQGGYQPQHF.

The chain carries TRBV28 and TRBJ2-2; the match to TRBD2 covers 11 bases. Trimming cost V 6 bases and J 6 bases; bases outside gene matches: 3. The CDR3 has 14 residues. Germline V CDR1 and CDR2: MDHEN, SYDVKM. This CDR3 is CASRLAGAPGELFF. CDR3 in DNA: TGTGCCAGCAGACTAGCGGGAGCCCCCGGGGAGCTGTTTTTT.

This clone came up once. In DNA, the CDR3 is TGTGCCAGCAGCCCCGGGACAGGGGCGAGTGAAAAACTGTTTTTT. It yields the protein CASSPGTGASEKLFF. The chain couples TRBV3-1 (or the pseudogene TRBV3-2) to TRBJ1-4; 10 bases map to TRBD1. The junction had 6 bases not matched to a gene; V was cut back by 4 bases and J by 7 bases. Germline V gives CDR1 LGHDT, CDR2 YNNKEL (reference sequence). CDR3 length: 15 amino acids.

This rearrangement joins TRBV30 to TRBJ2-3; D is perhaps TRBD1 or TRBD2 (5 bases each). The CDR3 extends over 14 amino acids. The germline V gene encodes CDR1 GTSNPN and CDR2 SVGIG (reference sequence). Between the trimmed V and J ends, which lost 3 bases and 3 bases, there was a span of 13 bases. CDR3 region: CAWRLRGGTDTQYF. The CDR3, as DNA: TGTGCCTGGAGGCTGAGGGGTGGGACAGATACGCAGTATTTT.

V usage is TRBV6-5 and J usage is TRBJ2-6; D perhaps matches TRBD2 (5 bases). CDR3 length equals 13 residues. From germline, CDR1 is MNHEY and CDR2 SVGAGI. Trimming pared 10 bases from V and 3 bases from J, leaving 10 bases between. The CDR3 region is CAIRGLGANVLTF. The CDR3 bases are TGTGCCATCCGCGGGCTTGGGGCCAACGTCCTGACTTTC.

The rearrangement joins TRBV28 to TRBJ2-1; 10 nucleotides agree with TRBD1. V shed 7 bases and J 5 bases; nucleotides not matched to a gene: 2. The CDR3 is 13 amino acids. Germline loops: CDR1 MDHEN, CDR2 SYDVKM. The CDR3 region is CASTGQGDNEQFF. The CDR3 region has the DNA TGTGCCAGCACCGGACAGGGGGACAATGAGCAGTTCTTC.

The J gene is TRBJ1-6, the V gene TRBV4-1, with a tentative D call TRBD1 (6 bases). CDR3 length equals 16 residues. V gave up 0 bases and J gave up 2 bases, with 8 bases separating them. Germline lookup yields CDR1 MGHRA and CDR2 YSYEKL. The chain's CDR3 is CASSQESGAYNSPLHF. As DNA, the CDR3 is TGCGCCAGCAGCCAAGAGTCAGGGGCCTATAATTCACCCCTCCACTTT.

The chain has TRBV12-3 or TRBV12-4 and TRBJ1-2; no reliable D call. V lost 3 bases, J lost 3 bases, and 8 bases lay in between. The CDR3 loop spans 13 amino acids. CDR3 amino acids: CASSLRPDYGYTF. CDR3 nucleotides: TGTGCCAGCAGTTTGCGCCCAGACTATGGCTACACCTTC.

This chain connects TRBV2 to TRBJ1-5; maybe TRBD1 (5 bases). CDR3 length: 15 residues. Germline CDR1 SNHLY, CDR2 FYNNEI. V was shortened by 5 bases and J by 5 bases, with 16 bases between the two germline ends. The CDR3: CASSQDTQGDQPQHF. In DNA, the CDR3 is TGTGCCAGCAGTCAGGACACCCAGGGAGATCAGCCCCAGCATTTT.

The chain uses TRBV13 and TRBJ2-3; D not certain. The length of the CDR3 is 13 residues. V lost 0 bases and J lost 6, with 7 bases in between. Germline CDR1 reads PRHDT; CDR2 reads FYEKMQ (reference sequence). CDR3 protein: CASSLGRWDTQYF. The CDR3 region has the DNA TGTGCCAGCAGCTTAGGGCGGTGGGATACGCAGTATTTT.

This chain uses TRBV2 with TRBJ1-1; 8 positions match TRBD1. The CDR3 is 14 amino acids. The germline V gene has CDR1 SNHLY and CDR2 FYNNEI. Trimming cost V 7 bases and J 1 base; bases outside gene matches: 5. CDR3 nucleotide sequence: TGTGCCAGCATTTGGACAGGGAAGAACACTGAAGCTTTCTTT. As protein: CASIWTGKNTEAFF.

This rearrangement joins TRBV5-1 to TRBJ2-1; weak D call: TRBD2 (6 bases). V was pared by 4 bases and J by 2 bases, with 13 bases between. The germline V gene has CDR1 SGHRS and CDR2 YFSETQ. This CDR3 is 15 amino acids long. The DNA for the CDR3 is TGCGCCAGCAGCCCGGGGGACCAACCCTACAATGAGCAGTTCTTC. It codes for CASSPGDQPYNEQFF.

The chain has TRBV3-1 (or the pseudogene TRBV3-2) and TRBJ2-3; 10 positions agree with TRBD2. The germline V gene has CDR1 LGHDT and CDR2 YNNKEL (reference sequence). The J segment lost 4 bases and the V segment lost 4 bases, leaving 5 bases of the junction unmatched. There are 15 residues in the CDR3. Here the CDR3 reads CASSLSGRSADTQYF. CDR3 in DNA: TGTGCCAGCAGCCTTAGCGGGAGGAGTGCAGATACGCAGTATTTT.